Below are 24 T cell receptor beta chains sequenced from a single sample in a study of blood T cell repertoires in COVID-19. Sequencing used immunoSEQ multiplex PCR; TCRdb keeps in-frame clones, though not all of them. This repertoire shows over 60,000 clones, around 89% found once; its top ten account for 5% to 6%. The sample consisted of peripheral blood. These receptors all stem from a man aged 45-65 years with acute or convalescent COVID-19.

Only one count was recorded for this clone. The rearrangement uses TRBV20-1 and TRBJ2-3; 7 nucleotides match TRBD2. The junction had 1 base not matched to a gene; V was cut back by 5 bases and J by 5 bases. This CDR3 has 11 residues. CDR1 is DFQATT, CDR2 SNEGSKA, per germline (reference sequence). This chain's CDR3 is CSALAEDTQYF. CDR3 sequence (DNA): TGCAGTGCTCTAGCGGAAGATACGCAGTATTTT.

The rearrangement joins TRBV7-6 to TRBJ2-7; 10 bases are shared with TRBD1. The CDR3 runs to 14 residues. The germline CDR1 and CDR2 sequences are SGHVS and FNYEAQ. Unmatched junction bases numbered 3, after V lost 4 bases and J lost 3 bases. The CDR3 bases are TGTGCCAGCAGCTCCGGGACAGGGGACTACGAGCAGTACTTC. Encoded protein: CASSSGTGDYEQYF.

This clone was observed a single time. The V and J genes are TRBV5-6 and TRBJ1-2; D perhaps matches TRBD1 (6 bases). The germline V and J ends were trimmed by 0 bases and 4 bases, with 22 bases remaining between them. Germline V gene sequence: CDR1 SGHDT, CDR2 YYEEEE. The CDR3 sequence is 18 residues long. DNA for the CDR3: TGTGCCAGCAGCTTGGGCCGGGACATGGACGTACTATCCTATGGCTACACCTTC. It is translated as CASSLGRDMDVLSYGYTF.

This clone was picked up a small number of times. The V call is TRBV11-2, the J call TRBJ2-7; D is uncertain. Germline V gene sequence: CDR1 SGHAT, CDR2 FQNNGV. Trimming left V 0 bases short and J 0 bases short, with 12 bases between. The CDR3 runs 16 residues. The chain's CDR3 is CASSLDPSANSYEQYF. Here the CDR3 DNA reads TGTGCCAGCAGCTTAGACCCCTCCGCTAACTCCTACGAGCAGTACTTC. Complete variable domain (other parts from reference TRBV11-2 and TRBJ2-7): EAGVAQSPRYKIIEKRQSVAFWCNPISGHATLYWYQQILGQGPKLLIQFQNNGVVDDSQLPKDRFSAERLKGVDSTLKIQPAKLEDSAVYLCASSLDPSANSYEQYFGPGTRLTVT.

The chain combines TRBV29-1 with TRBJ2-2; 7 bases agree with TRBD1. This CDR3 spans 14 amino acids. With V trimmed by 6 bases and J by 5 bases, 9 bases remained unmatched. Per germline, CDR1 SQVTM and CDR2 ANQGSEA. CDR3 DNA: TGCAGCGTGGCCGGGGACAGTTGGACCGGGGAGCTGTTTTTT. Amino acids: CSVAGDSWTGELFF.

This chain links TRBV27 with TRBJ2-7; D is unclear. The ends were cut back, 6 bases at V and 7 bases at J, with 13 bases in the middle. This CDR3 comprises 12 residues. Germline assignment: CDR1 MNHEY and CDR2 SMNVEV (reference sequence). CDR3 bases: TGTGCCAGCAGAGAAATGGAGTCGGAGCAGTACTTC. This encodes CASREMESEQYF.

The chain combines TRBV11-2 with TRBJ2-5, with D maybe TRBD2 (7 bases). CDR1 is SGHAT, CDR2 FQNNGV, per germline. The V end was cut by 5 bases, the J end by 2 bases, with 18 bases between. The CDR3 consists of 16 residues. The CDR3 region is CASSPRGGERQETQYF. CDR3 DNA sequence: TGTGCCAGCAGCCCAAGGGGGGGGGAGAGGCAAGAGACCCAGTACTTC. Variable domain in full (rest from reference TRBV11-2 and TRBJ2-5): EAGVAQSPRYKIIEKRQSVAFWCNPISGHATLYWYQQILGQGPKLLIQFQNNGVVDDSQLPKDRFSAERLKGVDSTLKIQPAKLEDSAVYLCASSPRGGERQETQYFGPGTRLLVL.

V gene TRBV24-1 combines with J gene TRBJ2-1; the match to TRBD2 covers 12 bases. The trim removed 4 bases at V and 2 bases at J, leaving 5 bases unmatched. CDR1 KGHDR and CDR2 SFDVKD come from the germline V gene. The CDR3 totals 17 residues. DNA for the CDR3: TGTGCCACCAGTGACTCTAGCGGGAGGGGCGCCTACAATGAGCAGTTCTTC. Its translation: CATSDSSGRGAYNEQFF.

The chain employs TRBV5-1 and TRBJ2-5; 10 bases agree with TRBD1. The CDR3 covers 16 residues. Germline V gives CDR1 SGHRS, CDR2 YFSETQ. Losses at the gene ends were 4 bases for V and 1 base for J; bases not matched to a gene: 7. The CDR3 region is CASSGRDRGSQETQYF. For the CDR3, the DNA is TGCGCCAGCAGCGGGCGGGACAGGGGATCCCAAGAGACCCAGTACTTC.

The chain combines TRBV7-9 with TRBJ2-1, with 11 bases identical to TRBD2. The CDR3 has 16 amino acids. From germline, CDR1 is SEHNR and CDR2 FQNEAQ (reference sequence). The V gene end was trimmed by 3 bases and the J gene end by 7 bases; junction bases not matched to a gene: 8. Here the CDR3 reads CASSFRLAGTWNEQFF. In DNA form, the CDR3 reads TGTGCCAGCAGCTTCAGACTAGCGGGGACTTGGAATGAGCAGTTCTTC. The full variable domain, its missing parts supplied by reference TRBV7-9 and TRBJ2-1, is DTGVSQNPRHKITKRGQNVTFRCDPISEHNRLYWYRQTLGQGPEFLTYFQNEAQLEKSRLLSDRFSAERPKGSFSTLEIQRTEQGDSAMYLCASSFRLAGTWNEQFFGPGTRLTVL.

The chain joins TRBV7-9 to TRBJ2-7, with D unresolved. Deletions cut 7 bases from V and 8 bases from J, with 15 bases between. The CDR3 is 12 residues long. Per the germline V gene, CDR1 is SEHNR and CDR2 is FQNEAQ (reference sequence). Here the CDR3 DNA reads TGTGCCAGCACTCCCTATCCTAGTCAGCAGTACTTC. Its translation is CASTPYPSQQYF.

This CDR3 reads CSASSGAGEQYF. The CDR3 bases are TGCAGTGCTAGTTCAGGGGCTGGCGAGCAGTACTTC. The chain employs TRBV20-1 and TRBJ2-7; D perhaps matches TRBD1 (6 bases). From germline, CDR1 is DFQATT and CDR2 SNEGSKA (reference sequence). Deletions cut 3 bases from V and 6 bases from J, with 12 bases between. The CDR3 spans 12 residues.

The chain combines TRBV30 with TRBJ2-7; 7 bases line up with TRBD2. Germline V gene sequence: CDR1 GTSNPN, CDR2 SVGIG (reference sequence). The CDR3 has 14 amino acids. CDR3 nucleotides: TGTGCTGGAGACTTGGGACTAACTTCCTACGAGCAGTACTTC. It encodes CAGDLGLTSYEQYF.

V usage is TRBV14 and J usage is TRBJ1-2, with TRBD1 as a possible D gene (5 bases). The CDR3 is 15 residues long. Germline CDR1 is SGHDN and CDR2 is FVKESK. The V end was cut by 3 bases, the J end by 7 bases, with 18 bases between. CDR3 region: CASSHWKGKASGYTF. The CDR3 DNA reads as TGTGCCAGCAGCCATTGGAAGGGGAAAGCCTCTGGCTACACCTTC.

The V call is TRBV27, the J call TRBJ2-5; perhaps TRBD1 as D (5 bases). This CDR3 spans 14 amino acids. The germline CDR1 and CDR2 sequences are MNHEY and SMNVEV (reference sequence). The ends were cut back, 3 bases at V and 4 bases at J, with 12 bases in the middle. The CDR3 coding sequence is TGTGCCAGCAGTTTGGGGCGTCTCGGAGAGACCCAGTACTTC. This encodes CASSLGRLGETQYF.

In nucleotides, the CDR3 is TGTGCCAGCAGCGCACTCATCTCGGGTTCACCCCTCCACTTT. This gives the protein CASSALISGSPLHF. This chain links TRBV7-9 with TRBJ1-6, with D unclear. Per the germline V gene, CDR1 is SEHNR and CDR2 is FQNEAQ (reference sequence). V lost 5 bases to trimming and J lost 9 bases, with 14 bases between them. The CDR3 runs 14 residues.

The chain links TRBV3-1 (or the pseudogene TRBV3-2) to TRBJ2-3; TRBD2 aligns across 9 bases. The CDR3 length is 15 residues. Germline CDR1 reads LGHDT; CDR2 reads YNNKEL (reference sequence). After removal of 8 bases from V and 0 bases from J, the junction contained 6 bases not matched to a gene. CDR3 protein: CASLPTSGSTDTQYF. The CDR3 bases are TGTGCCAGCCTACCTACTAGCGGGAGCACAGATACGCAGTATTTT.

This chain uses TRBV2 with TRBJ1-1; possible D gene TRBD1, 5 bases. The length of the CDR3 is 12 residues. The V end lost 7 bases, the J end lost 0 bases, and 6 bases lay between the germline ends. CDR1 and CDR2 (germline): SNHLY, FYNNEI. The CDR3 sequence is CASKTVNTEAFF. The CDR3 nucleotides read TGTGCCAGCAAGACAGTGAACACTGAAGCTTTCTTT.

The rearrangement uses TRBV5-1 and TRBJ2-7, with D possibly matching TRBD2 (5 bases). The CDR3 has 17 residues. V was shortened by 3 bases and J by 5 bases, with 24 bases between the two germline ends. Germline CDR1 and CDR2: SGHRS and YFSETQ. The CDR3 sequence is CASSWAPREIPLDEQYF. The CDR3 region has the DNA TGCGCCAGCAGCTGGGCGCCGAGGGAGATCCCCCTCGACGAGCAGTACTTC. Drawing the rest from reference TRBV5-1 and TRBJ2-7, the complete variable domain is KAGVTQTPRYLIKTRGQQVTLSCSPISGHRSVSWYQQTPGQGLQFLFEYFSETQRNKGNFPGRFSGRQFSNSRSEMNVSTLELGDSALYLCASSWAPREIPLDEQYFGPGTRLTVT.

This chain connects TRBV12-3 or TRBV12-4 to TRBJ1-2, with D uncertain. The CDR3 runs to 12 residues. Trimming removed 7 bases at V and 7 bases at J, with 13 bases between. The CDR3 nucleotides read TGTGCCAGCACCTACTCGGCGGGTGGCTACACCTTC. It is translated as CASTYSAGGYTF.

V is TRBV25-1 and J is TRBJ2-7, with 12 bases matching TRBD2. From germline, CDR1 is MGHDK and CDR2 SYGVNS. V lost 5 bases and J lost 6; bases outside the gene matches: 11. This CDR3 is 16 amino acids long. The CDR3 reads CASSPQTSGSRSEQYF. The CDR3 nucleotides read TGTGCCAGCAGTCCACAGACTAGCGGGAGTCGGAGCGAGCAGTACTTC.

The rearrangement links TRBV5-1 to TRBJ2-5; TRBD1 aligns across 7 bases. Germline trimming cut 0 bases from V and 2 bases from J; bases unmatched to any gene: 1. Germline V gene lookup returns CDR1 SGHRS and CDR2 YFSETQ. The CDR3 length is 14 residues. The CDR3 spells CASSLGTGQETQYF. The CDR3 DNA reads as TGCGCCAGCAGCTTGGGGACAGGACAAGAGACCCAGTACTTC.

The chain combines TRBV10-3 with TRBJ2-2; 14 nucleotides align to TRBD2. Germline V CDR1 and CDR2: ENHRY, SYGVKD. Trimming at V came to 7 bases and at J to 1 base, leaving 2 bases not matched to a gene. The CDR3 loop spans 16 amino acids. Here the CDR3 DNA reads TGTGCCATCAAGGGGACTAGCGGGAGGAACACCGGGGAGCTGTTTTTT. Its translation: CAIKGTSGRNTGELFF.

This chain connects TRBV4-1 to TRBJ2-7; D unclear. The CDR3 runs to 14 residues. Germline CDR1 MGHRA, CDR2 YSYEKL. V shed 0 bases and J shed 4 bases, with 10 bases lying between them. CDR3 residues: CASSQEEPNYEQYF. The CDR3 DNA is TGCGCCAGCAGCCAAGAAGAGCCTAATTACGAGCAGTACTTC.